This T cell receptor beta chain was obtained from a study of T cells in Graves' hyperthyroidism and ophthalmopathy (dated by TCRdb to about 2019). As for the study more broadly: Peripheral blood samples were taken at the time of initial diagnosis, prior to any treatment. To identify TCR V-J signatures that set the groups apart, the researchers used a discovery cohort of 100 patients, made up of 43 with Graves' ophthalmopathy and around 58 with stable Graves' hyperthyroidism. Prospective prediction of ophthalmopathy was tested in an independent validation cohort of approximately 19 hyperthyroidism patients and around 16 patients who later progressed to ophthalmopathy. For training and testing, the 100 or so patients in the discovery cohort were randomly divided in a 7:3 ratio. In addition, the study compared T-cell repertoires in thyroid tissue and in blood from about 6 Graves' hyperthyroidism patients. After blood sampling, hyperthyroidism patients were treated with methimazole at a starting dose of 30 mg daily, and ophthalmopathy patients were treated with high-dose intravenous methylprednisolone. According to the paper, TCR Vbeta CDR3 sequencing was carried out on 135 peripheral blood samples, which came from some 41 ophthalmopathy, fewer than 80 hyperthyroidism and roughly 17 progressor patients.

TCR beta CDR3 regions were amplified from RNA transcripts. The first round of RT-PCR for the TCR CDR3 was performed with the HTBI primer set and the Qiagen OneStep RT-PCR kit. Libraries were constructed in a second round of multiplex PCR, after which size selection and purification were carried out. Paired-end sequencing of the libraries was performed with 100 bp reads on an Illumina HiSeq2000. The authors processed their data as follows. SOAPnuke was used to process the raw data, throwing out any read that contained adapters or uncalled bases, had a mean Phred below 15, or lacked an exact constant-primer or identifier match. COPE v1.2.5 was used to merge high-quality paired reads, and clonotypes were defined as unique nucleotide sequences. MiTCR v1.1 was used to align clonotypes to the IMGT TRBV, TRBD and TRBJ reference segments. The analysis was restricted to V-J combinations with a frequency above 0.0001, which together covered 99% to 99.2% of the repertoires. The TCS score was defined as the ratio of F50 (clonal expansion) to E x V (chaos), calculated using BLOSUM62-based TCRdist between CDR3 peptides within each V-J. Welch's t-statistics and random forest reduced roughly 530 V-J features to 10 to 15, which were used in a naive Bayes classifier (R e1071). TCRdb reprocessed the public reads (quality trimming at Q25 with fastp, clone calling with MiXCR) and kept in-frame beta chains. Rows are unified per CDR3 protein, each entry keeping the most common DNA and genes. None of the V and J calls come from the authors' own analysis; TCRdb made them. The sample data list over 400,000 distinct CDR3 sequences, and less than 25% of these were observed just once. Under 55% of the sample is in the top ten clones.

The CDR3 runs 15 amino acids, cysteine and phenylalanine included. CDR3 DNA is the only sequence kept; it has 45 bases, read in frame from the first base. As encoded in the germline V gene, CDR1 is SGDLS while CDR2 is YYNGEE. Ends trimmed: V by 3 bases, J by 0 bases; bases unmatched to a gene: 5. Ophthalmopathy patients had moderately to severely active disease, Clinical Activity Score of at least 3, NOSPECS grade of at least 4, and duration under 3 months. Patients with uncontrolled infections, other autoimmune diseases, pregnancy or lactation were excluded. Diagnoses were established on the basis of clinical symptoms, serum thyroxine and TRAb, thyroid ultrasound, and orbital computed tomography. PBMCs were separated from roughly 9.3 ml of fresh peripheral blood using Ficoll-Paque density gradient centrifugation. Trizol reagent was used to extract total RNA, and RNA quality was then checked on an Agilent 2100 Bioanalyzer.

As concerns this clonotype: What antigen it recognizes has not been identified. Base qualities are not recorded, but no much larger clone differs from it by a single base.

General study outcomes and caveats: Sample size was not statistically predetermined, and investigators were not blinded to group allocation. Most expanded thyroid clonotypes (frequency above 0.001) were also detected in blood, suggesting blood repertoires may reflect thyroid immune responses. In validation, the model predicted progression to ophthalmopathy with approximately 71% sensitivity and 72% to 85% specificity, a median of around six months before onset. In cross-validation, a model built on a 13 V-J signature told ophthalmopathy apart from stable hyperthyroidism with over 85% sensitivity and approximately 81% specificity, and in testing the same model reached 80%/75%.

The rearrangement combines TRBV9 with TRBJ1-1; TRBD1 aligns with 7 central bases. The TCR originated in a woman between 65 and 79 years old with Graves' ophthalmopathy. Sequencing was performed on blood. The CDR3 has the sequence CASSASGTVNTEAFF. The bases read TGTGCCAGCAGCGCCTCCGGGACAGTGAACACTGAAGCTTTCTTT.